Listed below are T cell receptor beta chains from one sample, sequenced in a study of tumor-infiltrating lymphocytes in oesophageal squamous cell carcinoma. TCRdb fed the PCR reads into MiXCR, producing one record per CDR3 protein. There are approximately 20,000 distinct CDR3 sequences in the sample; about two fifths occur only once, and about 11% lies in the top ten. Sequencing input: normal esophageal tissue next to the tumor. The receptors shown here come from a male donor with esophageal squamous cell carcinoma. CDR3s include the opening cysteine and the closing phenylalanine or tryptophan. The D gene is left open where the match is weak. A clone size is listed for some rows: how often the clone was seen (once, few, many), or a class if it is expanded.

TRBJ2-4	TRBV19	.	.	CASSSRPGSAKNIQYF	TGTGCCAGTAGTTCTCGACCTGGATCGGCCAAAAACATTCAGTACTTC
TRBJ2-2	TRBV7-8	.	medium-sized	CASSTSEGGNTGELFF	TGTGCCAGCAGCACAAGTGAAGGTGGGAACACCGGGGAGCTGTTTTTT
TRBJ2-7	TRBV19	TRBD1	many	CASSPRTGFTYEQYF	TGTGCCAGTAGTCCAAGGACAGGATTCACCTACGAGCAGTACTTC
TRBJ2-7	TRBV10-3	.	.	CAITPSPGLHSYNEQYF	TGTGCCATCACCCCTTCCCCGGGACTTCACTCCTACAATGAGCAGTACTTC
TRBJ1-2	TRBV28	.	.	CASSRSGLLYGYTF	TGTGCCAGCAGTCGCTCTGGACTGCTCTATGGCTACACCTTC
TRBJ2-1	TRBV9	.	.	CASSRLDFSYNEQFF	TGTGCCAGCAGTCGACTAGACTTCTCCTACAATGAGCAGTTCTTC
TRBJ2-5	TRBV5-4	.	few	CASSLIGQETQYF	TGTGCCAGCAGCTTGATAGGGCAAGAGACCCAGTACTTC
TRBJ2-4	TRBV7-2	.	.	CASSRTTATSKNIQYF	TGTGCCAGCAGCCGGACAACCGCAACTTCCAAAAACATTCAGTACTTC
TRBJ2-5	TRBV7-9	.	few	CASSEGETQYF	TGTGCCAGCAGCGAAGGAGAGACCCAGTACTTC
TRBJ1-1	TRBV6-1	.	.	CASSEAVVTEAFF	TGTGCCAGCAGTGAAGCCGTGGTCACTGAAGCTTTCTTT
TRBJ2-1	TRBV5-1	.	.	CASSQISGTYNEQFF	TGCGCCAGCAGCCAGATTAGCGGAACCTACAATGAGCAGTTCTTC
TRBJ2-7	TRBV7-8	.	medium-sized	CASSLRRDNVYEQYF	TGTGCCAGCAGCTTACGACGGGACAATGTCTACGAGCAGTACTTC
TRBJ2-1	TRBV7-2	TRBD1	.	CASSSIGTVQGAEQFF	TGTGCCAGCAGCTCGATAGGGACAGTACAGGGAGCTGAGCAGTTCTTC
TRBJ2-2	TRBV18	TRBD2	.	CASSPAGGNTGELFF	TGTGCCAGCTCACCAGCGGGAGGGAACACCGGGGAGCTGTTTTTT
TRBJ2-1	TRBV7-3	TRBD2	medium-sized	CASSLTGRTSGIDEQFF	TGTGCCAGCAGCTTAACGGGGCGGACTAGCGGGATCGATGAGCAGTTCTTC
TRBJ2-3	TRBV6-6	.	.	CASSYKGVLTDTQYF	TGTGCCAGCAGTTACAAGGGGGTGCTCACAGATACGCAGTATTTT
TRBJ2-5	TRBV7-8	TRBD2	once	CASSLGGLEQYF	TGTGCCAGCAGCCTGGGAGGGCTTGAGCAGTACTTC